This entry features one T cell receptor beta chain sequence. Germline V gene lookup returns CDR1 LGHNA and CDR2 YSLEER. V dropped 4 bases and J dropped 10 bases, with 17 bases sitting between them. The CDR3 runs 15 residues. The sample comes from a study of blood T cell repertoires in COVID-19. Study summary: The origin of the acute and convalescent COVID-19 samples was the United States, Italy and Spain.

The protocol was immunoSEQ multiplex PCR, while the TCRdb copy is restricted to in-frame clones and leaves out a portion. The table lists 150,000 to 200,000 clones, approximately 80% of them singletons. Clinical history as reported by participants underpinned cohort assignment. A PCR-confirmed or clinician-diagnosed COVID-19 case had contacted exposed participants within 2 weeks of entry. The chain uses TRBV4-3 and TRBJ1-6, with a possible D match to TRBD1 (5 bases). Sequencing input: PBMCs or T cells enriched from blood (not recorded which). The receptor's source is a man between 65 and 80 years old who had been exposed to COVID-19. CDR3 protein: CASSPGNNLNSPLHF. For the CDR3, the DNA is TGCGCCAGCAGCCCAGGGAACAACCTCAACTCACCCCTCCACTTT.